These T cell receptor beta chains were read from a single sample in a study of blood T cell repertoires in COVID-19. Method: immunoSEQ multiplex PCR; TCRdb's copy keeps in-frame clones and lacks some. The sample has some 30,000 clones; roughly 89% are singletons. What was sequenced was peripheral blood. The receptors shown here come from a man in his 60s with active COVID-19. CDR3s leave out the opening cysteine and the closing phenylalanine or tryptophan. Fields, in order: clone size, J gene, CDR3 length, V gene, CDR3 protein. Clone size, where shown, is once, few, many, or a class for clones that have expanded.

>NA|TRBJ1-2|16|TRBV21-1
ASSKEEGTRINNYGYT
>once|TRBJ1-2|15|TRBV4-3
ASSQGAPGQGGYGYT
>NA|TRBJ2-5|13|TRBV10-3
AISESFSQGETQY
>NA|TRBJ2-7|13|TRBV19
ASSIATGTDYEQY
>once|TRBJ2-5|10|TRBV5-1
ASSLYRETQY
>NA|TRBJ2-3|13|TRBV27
ASSLSTSGGDTQY
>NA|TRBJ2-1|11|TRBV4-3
ASSQDLASEQF
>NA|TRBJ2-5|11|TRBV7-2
ASSLAPTVAQY
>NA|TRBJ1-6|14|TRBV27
ASTARGGSYNSPLH
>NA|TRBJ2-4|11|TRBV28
ASSPAGGTIQY
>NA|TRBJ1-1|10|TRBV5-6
ASSQWRTEAF
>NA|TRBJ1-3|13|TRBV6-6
ASSYRQASGNTIY